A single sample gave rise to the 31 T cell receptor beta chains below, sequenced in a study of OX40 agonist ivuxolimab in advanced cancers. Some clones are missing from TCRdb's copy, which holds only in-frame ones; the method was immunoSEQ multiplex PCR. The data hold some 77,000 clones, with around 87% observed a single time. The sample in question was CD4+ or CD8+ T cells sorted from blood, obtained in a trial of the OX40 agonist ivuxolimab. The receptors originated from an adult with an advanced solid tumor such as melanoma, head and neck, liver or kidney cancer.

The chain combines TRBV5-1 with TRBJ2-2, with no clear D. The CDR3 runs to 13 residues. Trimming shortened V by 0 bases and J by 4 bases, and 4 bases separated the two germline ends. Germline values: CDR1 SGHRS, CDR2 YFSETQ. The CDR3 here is CASSLASTGELFF. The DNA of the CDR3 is TGCGCCAGCAGCTTGGCGTCCACCGGGGAGCTGTTTTTT.

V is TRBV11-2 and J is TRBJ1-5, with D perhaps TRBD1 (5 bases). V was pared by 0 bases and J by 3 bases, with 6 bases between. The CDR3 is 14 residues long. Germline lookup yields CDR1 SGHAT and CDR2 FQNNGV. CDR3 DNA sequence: TGTGCCAGCAGCTTAGACAGGGCCAATCAGCCCCAGCATTTT. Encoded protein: CASSLDRANQPQHF.

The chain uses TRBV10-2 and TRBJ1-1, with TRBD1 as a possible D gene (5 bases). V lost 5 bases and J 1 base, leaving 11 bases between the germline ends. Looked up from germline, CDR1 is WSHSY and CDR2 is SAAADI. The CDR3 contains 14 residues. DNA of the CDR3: TGCGCCAGCAGTTCCAGTGGGGGGAACACTGAAGCTTTCTTT. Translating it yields CASSSSGGNTEAFF.

CDR3 nucleotide sequence: TGTGCCAGCAGCCCGGAGGCGCGGAGGGCAGATACGCAGTATTTT. Residues: CASSPEARRADTQYF. The chain uses TRBV5-4 and TRBJ2-3; D possibly corresponds to TRBD2 (6 bases). The CDR3 has 15 amino acids. V was pared by 4 bases and J by 4 bases, with 16 bases between. Germline CDR1 reads SGHNT; CDR2 reads YYREEE (reference sequence).

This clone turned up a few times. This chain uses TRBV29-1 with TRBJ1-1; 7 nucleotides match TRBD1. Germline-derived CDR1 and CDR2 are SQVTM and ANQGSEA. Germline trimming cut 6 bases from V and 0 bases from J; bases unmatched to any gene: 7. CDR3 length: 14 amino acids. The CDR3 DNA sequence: TGCAGCGTCAGAACCGGGACAGTGAACACTGAAGCTTTCTTT. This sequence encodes CSVRTGTVNTEAFF.

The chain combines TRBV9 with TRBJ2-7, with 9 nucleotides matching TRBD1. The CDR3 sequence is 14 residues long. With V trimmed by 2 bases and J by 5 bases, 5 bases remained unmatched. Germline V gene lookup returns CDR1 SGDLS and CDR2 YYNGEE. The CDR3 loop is CASSVGQGRNEQYF. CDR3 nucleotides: TGTGCCAGCAGCGTCGGACAGGGGAGGAACGAGCAGTACTTC.

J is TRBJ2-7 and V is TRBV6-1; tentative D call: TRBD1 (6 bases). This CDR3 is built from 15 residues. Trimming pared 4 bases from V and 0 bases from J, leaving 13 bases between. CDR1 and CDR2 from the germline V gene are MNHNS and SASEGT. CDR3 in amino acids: CASSARDILSYEQYF. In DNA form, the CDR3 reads TGTGCCAGCAGTGCCCGGGACATACTCTCCTACGAGCAGTACTTC.

The DNA of the CDR3 is TGTGCCAGCAGTGAAGAGGGCAGGGGTCGTGGCTACACCTTC. Translated, it gives CASSEEGRGRGYTF. The chain couples TRBV6-1 to TRBJ1-2, with D possibly being TRBD1 (6 bases). The CDR3 sequence is 14 residues long. Germline V CDR1 and CDR2: MNHNS, SASEGT. V gave up 1 base and J gave up 7 bases, with 13 bases separating them.

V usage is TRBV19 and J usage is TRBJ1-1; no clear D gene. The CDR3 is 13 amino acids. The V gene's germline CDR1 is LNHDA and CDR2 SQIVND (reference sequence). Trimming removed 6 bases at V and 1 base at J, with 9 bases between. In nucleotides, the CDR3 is TGTGCCAGTAGCACAGAAAGGAACACTGAAGCTTTCTTT. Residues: CASSTERNTEAFF.

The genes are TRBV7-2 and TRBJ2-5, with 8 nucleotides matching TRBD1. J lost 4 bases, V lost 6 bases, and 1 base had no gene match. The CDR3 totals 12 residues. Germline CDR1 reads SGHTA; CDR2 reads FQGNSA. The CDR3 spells CASRTGAETQYF. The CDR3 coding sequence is TGTGCCAGCAGGACAGGGGCAGAGACCCAGTACTTC.

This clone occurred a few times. CDR3: CASSPDRGRDNQPQHF. The CDR3 bases are TGTGCCAGCAGCCCAGACAGGGGGCGCGACAATCAGCCCCAGCATTTT. V usage is TRBV7-2 and J usage is TRBJ1-5; TRBD1 aligns across 10 bases. This CDR3 comprises 16 residues. The V and J ends lost 5 bases and 3 bases, in that order; junction bases with no gene match: 7. Germline CDR1 and CDR2: SGHTA and FQGNSA.

The CDR3: CASSSGGQGGYTF. The DNA for the CDR3 is TGTGCCAGCAGTTCTGGGGGGCAAGGAGGCTACACCTTC. The gene calls are TRBV7-9 and TRBJ1-2; weak D call: TRBD1 (6 bases). Trimming removed 6 bases from V and 8 bases from J, with 16 bases in between. The CDR3 spans 13 residues. CDR1 SEHNR and CDR2 FQNEAQ come from the germline V gene (reference sequence).

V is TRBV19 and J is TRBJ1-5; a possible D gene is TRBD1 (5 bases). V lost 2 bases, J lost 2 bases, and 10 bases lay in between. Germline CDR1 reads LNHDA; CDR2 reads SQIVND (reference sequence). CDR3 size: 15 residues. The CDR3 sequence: CASSIRRGRNQPQHF. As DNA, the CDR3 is TGTGCCAGTAGTATACGAAGGGGCCGCAATCAGCCCCAGCATTTT.

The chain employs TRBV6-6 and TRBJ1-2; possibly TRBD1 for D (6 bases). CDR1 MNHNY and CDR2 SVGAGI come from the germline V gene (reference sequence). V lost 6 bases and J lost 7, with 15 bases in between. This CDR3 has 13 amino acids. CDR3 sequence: CASSRTEEGGYTF. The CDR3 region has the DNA TGTGCCAGCAGCAGGACAGAAGAGGGTGGCTACACCTTC.

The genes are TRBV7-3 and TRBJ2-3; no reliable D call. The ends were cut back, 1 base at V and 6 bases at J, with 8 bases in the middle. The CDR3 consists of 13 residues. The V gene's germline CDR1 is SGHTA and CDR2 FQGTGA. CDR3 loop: CASSLMFEDTQYF. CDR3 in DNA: TGTGCCAGCAGCTTAATGTTTGAGGATACGCAGTATTTT.

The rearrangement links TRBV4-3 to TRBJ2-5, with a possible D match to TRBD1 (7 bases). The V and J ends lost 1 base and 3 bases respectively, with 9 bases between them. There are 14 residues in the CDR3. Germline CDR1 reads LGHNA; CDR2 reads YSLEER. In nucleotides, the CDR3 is TGCGCCAGCAGCCAAGCCAGGGGGGAAGAGACCCAGTACTTC. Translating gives CASSQARGEETQYF.

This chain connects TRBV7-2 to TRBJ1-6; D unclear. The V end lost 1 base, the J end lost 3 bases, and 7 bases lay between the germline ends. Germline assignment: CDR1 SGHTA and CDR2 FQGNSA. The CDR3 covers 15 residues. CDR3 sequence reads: CASSLVASYNSPLHF. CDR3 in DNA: TGTGCCAGCAGCTTAGTAGCCAGCTATAATTCACCCCTCCACTTT. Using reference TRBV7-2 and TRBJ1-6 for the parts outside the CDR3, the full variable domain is GAGVSQSPSNKVTEKGKDVELRCDPISGHTALYWYRQSLGQGLEFLIYFQGNSAPDKSGLPSDRFSAERTGGSVSTLTIQRTQQEDSAVYLCASSLVASYNSPLHFGNGTRLTVT.

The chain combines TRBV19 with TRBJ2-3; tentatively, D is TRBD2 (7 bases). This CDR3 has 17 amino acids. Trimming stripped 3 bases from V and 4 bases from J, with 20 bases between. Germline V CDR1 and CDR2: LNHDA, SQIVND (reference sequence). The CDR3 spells CASSMGRSGTRSDTQYF. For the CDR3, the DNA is TGTGCCAGTAGTATGGGGAGGAGCGGGACACGCTCAGATACGCAGTATTTT.

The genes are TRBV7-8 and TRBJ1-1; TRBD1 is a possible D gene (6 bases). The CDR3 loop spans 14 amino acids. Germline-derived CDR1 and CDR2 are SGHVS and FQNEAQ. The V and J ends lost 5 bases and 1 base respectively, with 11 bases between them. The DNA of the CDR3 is TGTGCCAGCAGCCAACAACAGGGGAACACTGAAGCTTTCTTT. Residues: CASSQQQGNTEAFF.

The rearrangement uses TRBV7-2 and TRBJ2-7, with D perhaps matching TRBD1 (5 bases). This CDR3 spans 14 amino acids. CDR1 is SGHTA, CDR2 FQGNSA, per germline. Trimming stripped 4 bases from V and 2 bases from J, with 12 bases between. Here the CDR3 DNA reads TGTGCCAGCAGCTCCATCAGGGCTCCCTACGAGCAGTACTTC. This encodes CASSSIRAPYEQYF.

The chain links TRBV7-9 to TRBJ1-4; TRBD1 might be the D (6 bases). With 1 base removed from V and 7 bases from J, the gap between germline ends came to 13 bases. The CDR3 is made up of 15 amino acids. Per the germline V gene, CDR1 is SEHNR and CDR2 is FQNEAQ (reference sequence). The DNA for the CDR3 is TGTGCCAGCAGCTTAGGATCAGGGGCGGCTGAAAAACTGTTTTTT. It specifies CASSLGSGAAEKLFF.

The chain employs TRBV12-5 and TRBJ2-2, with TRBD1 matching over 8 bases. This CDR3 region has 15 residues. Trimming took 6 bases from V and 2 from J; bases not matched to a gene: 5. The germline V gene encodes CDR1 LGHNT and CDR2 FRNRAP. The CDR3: CASGRDRINTGELFF. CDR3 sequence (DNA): TGTGCTAGTGGCCGGGACAGGATAAACACCGGGGAGCTGTTTTTT.

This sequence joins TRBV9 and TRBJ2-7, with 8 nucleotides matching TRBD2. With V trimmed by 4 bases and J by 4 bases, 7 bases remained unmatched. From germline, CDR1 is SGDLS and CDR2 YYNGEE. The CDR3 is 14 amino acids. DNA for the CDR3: TGTGCCAGCAGCCCCGGGGGGGACTCATACGAGCAGTACTTC. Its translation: CASSPGGDSYEQYF.

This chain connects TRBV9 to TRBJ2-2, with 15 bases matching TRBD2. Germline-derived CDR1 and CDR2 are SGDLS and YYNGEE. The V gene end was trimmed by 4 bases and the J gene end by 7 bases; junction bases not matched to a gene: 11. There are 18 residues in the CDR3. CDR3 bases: TGTGCCAGCAGCCTCCGGACTAGCGGGAGGGCCGTGGGCGGGGAGCTGTTTTTT. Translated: CASSLRTSGRAVGGELFF. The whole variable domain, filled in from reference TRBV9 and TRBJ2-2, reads DSGVTQTPKHLITATGQRVTLRCSPRSGDLSVYWYQQSLDQGLQFLIQYYNGEERAKGNILERFSAQQFPDLHSELNLSSLELGDSALYFCASSLRTSGRAVGGELFFGEGSRLTVL.

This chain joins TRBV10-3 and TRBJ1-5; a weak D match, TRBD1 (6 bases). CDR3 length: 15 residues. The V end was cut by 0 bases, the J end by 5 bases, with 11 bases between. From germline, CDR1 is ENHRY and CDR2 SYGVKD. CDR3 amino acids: CAISESGRGDQPQHF. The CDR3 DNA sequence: TGTGCCATCAGTGAGTCGGGAAGGGGGGATCAGCCCCAGCATTTT.

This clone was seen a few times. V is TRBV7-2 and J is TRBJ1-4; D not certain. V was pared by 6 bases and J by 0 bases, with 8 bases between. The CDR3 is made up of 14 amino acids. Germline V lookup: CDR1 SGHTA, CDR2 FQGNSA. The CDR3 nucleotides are TGTGCCAGCAGTTCCGCTTCAACTAATGAAAAACTGTTTTTT. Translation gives CASSSASTNEKLFF.

CDR3 coding DNA: TGCAGCGCCAGACTAGCGGGGGAGCAGTTCTTC. It specifies CSARLAGEQFF. The V call is TRBV29-1, the J call TRBJ2-1, with TRBD2 matching over 11 bases. Germline CDR1 is SQVTM and CDR2 is ANQGSEA. The J segment lost 10 bases and the V segment lost 7 bases, leaving 3 bases of the junction unmatched. The CDR3 covers 11 residues.

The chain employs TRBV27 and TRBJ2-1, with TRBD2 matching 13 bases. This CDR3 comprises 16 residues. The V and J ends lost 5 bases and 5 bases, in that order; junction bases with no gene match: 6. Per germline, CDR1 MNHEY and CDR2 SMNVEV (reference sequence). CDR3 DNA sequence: TGTGCCAGCAGTCGTCAAACTAGCGGGAGGGACAATGAGCAGTTCTTC. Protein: CASSRQTSGRDNEQFF.

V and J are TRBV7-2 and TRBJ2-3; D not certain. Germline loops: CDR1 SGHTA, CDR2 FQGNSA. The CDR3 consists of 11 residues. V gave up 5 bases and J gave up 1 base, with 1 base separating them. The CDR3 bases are TGTGCCAGCAGCCGCACAGATACGCAGTATTTT. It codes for CASSRTDTQYF. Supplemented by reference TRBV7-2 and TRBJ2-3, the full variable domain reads GAGVSQSPSNKVTEKGKDVELRCDPISGHTALYWYRQSLGQGLEFLIYFQGNSAPDKSGLPSDRFSAERTGGSVSTLTIQRTQQEDSAVYLCASSRTDTQYFGPGTRLTVL.

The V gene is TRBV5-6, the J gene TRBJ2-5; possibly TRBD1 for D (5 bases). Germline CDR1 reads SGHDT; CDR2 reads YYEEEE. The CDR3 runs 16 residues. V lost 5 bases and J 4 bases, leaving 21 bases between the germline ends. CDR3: CASSTKRTTFPETQYF. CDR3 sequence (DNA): TGTGCCAGCAGTACGAAACGGACAACTTTTCCAGAGACCCAGTACTTC.

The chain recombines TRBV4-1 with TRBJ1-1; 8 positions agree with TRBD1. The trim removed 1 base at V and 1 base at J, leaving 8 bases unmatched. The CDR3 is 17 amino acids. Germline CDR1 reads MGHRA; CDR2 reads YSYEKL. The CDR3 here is CASSQASTGAGNTEAFF. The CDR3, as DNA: TGCGCCAGCAGCCAAGCGTCGACAGGGGCCGGGAACACTGAAGCTTTCTTT.